Sequencing of this T cell receptor beta chain was carried out in a study of shared clonotypes between healthy human individuals. Study outcomes and limitations: Naive subsets, compared against memory subsets, generally had larger estimated richness values. Only blood samples were collected, and tissue repertoires likely differ. Generation of non-shared clonotypes was less probable than generation of clonotypes shared by all four donors.

As concerns this clone: What it recognizes is unknown.

The CDR3 runs to 14 residues. From germline, CDR1 is SGHDT and CDR2 YYEEEE. The V and J ends lost 0 bases and 4 bases respectively, with 11 bases between them. This table comes from immunoSEQ multiplex PCR, and its TCRdb copy is limited to in-frame clones, with some not included. Of about 1.1 million clones in the sample, 70% to 80% are singletons; the top ten hold approximately 0.95%. The TCR comes from a young man in good health. Some clones in this sample may be carry-over from other donors' samples. J is TRBJ2-7 and V is TRBV5-6; D is unresolved. Sequencing input: memory CD4+ T cells from PBMCs. Described subset: CD45RA-negative fraction. CDR3 sequence reads: CASSLGARGYEQYF. The CDR3 nucleotides are TGTGCCAGCAGCTTGGGGGCGCGCGGATACGAGCAGTACTTC.